The T cell receptor (beta chain) under discussion was sequenced for a study of blood T cell repertoires in COVID-19. The overall study: Sites in the United States, Italy and Spain provided acute and convalescent COVID-19 samples.

The germline V gene encodes CDR1 SNHLY and CDR2 FYNNEI. The CDR3 consists of 15 residues. Trimming removed 7 bases from V and 3 bases from J; junction bases left unmatched: 6. In the source study's methods: The assay estimated nucleated cells by amplifying reference gene primers. Profiling relied on immunoSEQ multiplex PCR, and the TCRdb table lists in-frame clones only, not all of them. V and J calls and clone size are given by that table; D and trimming were obtained from the DNA. Of tens of thousands of clones detected, just over 90% appear once; the ten largest clones hold 4.8%. The clonotype originates from a human donor in a cohort sampled during active COVID-19. V is TRBV2 and J is TRBJ1-4; 9 bases match TRBD1. The sample taken for sequencing was peripheral blood. CDR3 DNA sequence: TGTGCCAGCACCTCACAGGGGGCGGCTAATGAAAAACTGTTTTTT. It codes for CASTSQGAANEKLFF.